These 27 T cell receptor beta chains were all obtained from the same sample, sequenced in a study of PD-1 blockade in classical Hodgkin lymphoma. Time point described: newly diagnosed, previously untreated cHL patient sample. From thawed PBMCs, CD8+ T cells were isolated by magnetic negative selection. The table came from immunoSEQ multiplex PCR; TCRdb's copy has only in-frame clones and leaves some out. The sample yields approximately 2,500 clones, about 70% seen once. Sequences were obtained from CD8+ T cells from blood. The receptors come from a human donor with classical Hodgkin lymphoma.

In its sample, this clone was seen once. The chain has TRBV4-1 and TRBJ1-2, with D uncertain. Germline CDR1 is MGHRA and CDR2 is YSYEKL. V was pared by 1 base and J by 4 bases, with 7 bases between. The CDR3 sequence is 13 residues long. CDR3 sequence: CASSQVEGYGYTF. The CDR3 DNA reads TGCGCCAGCAGCCAAGTGGAGGGCTATGGCTACACCTTC.

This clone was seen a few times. The CDR3 spells CASSLGRTYEQYF. CDR3 DNA sequence: TGTGCCAGCAGCTTGGGTAGGACCTACGAGCAGTACTTC. This rearrangement joins TRBV5-5 to TRBJ2-7; no definite D call. V was cut by 0 bases and J by 2 bases, with 6 bases left in between. The CDR3 extends over 13 amino acids. Germline V gene data show CDR1 as SGHKS and CDR2 as YYEKEE (reference sequence).

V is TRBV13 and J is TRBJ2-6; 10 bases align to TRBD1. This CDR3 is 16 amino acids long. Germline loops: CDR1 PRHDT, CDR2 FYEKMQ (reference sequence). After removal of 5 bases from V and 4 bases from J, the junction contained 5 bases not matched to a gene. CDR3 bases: TGTGCCAGCAGCGACAGGGGGCTGAGCGGGGCCAACGTCCTGACTTTC. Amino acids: CASSDRGLSGANVLTF.

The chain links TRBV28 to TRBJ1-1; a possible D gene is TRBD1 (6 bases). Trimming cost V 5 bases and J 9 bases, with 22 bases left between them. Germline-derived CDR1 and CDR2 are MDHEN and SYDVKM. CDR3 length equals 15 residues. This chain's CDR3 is CASSPPADGGGKAFF. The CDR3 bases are TGTGCCAGCAGTCCGCCAGCGGACGGGGGCGGGAAAGCTTTCTTT.

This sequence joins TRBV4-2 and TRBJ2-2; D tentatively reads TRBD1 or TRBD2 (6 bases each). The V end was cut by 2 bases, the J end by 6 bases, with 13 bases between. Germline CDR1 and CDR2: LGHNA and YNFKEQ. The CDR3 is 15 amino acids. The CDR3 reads CASSQTTGGAGELFF. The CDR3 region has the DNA TGTGCCAGCAGCCAAACGACAGGAGGGGCCGGGGAGCTGTTTTTT.

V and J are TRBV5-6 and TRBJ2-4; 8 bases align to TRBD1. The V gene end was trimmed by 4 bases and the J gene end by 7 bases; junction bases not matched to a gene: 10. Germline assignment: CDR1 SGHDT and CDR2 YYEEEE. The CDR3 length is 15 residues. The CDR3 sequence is CASSATPGQVNIQYF. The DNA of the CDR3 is TGTGCCAGCAGCGCCACGCCGGGACAGGTCAACATTCAGTACTTC.

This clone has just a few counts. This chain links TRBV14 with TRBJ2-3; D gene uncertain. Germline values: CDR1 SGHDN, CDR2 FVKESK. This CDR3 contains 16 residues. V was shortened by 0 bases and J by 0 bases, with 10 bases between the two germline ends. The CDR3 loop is CASSQEMGQSTDTQYF. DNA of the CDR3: TGTGCCAGCAGCCAAGAAATGGGTCAGAGCACAGATACGCAGTATTTT.

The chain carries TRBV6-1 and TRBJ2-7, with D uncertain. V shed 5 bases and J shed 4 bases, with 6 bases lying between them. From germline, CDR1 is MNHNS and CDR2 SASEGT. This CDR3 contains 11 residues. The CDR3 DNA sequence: TGTGCCAGCAGTTTAATGTACGAGCAGTACTTC. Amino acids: CASSLMYEQYF.

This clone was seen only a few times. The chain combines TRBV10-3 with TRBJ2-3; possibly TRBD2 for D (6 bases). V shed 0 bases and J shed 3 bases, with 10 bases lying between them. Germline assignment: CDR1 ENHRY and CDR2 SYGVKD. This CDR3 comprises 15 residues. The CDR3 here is CAISESEEGTDTQYF. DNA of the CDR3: TGTGCCATCAGTGAGTCGGAGGAGGGGACAGATACGCAGTATTTT.

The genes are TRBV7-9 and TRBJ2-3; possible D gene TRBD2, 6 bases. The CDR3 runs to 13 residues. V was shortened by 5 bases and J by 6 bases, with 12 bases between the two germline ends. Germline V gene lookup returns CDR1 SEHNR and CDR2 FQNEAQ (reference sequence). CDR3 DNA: TGTGCCAGCAGCCCCTCTAGCGCCGATACGCAGTATTTT. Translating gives CASSPSSADTQYF. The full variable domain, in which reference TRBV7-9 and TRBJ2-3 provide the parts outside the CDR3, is DTGVSQNPRHKITKRGQNVTFRCDPISEHNRLYWYRQTLGQGPEFLTYFQNEAQLEKSRLLSDRFSAERPKGSFSTLEIQRTEQGDSAMYLCASSPSSADTQYFGPGTRLTVL.

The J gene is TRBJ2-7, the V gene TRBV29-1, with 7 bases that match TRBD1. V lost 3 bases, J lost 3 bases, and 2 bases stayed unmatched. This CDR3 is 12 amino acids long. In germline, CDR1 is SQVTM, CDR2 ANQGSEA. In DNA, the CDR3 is TGCAGCGTTGAGACAGGGAACTACGAGCAGTACTTC. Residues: CSVETGNYEQYF.

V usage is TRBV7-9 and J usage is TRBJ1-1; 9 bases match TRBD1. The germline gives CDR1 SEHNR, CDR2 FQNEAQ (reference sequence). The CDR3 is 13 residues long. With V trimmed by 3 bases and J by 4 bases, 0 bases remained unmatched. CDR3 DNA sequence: TGTGCCAGCAGCTTGACAGGGGGCACTGAAGCTTTCTTT. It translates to CASSLTGGTEAFF. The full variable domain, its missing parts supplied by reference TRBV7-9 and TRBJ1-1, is DTGVSQNPRHKITKRGQNVTFRCDPISEHNRLYWYRQTLGQGPEFLTYFQNEAQLEKSRLLSDRFSAERPKGSFSTLEIQRTEQGDSAMYLCASSLTGGTEAFFGQGTRLTVV.

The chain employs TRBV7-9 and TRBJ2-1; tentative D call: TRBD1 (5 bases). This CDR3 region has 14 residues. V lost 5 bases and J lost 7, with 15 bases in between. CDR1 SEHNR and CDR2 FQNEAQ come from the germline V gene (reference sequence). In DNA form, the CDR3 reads TGTGCCAGCAGCCCGCCTCGCGCAGGGAATGAGCAGTTCTTC. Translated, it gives CASSPPRAGNEQFF.

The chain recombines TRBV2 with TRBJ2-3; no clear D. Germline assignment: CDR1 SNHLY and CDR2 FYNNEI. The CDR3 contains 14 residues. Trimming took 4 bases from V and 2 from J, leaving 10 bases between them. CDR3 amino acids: CASSVDGYTDTQYF. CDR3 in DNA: TGTGCCAGCAGTGTGGACGGATACACAGATACGCAGTATTTT.

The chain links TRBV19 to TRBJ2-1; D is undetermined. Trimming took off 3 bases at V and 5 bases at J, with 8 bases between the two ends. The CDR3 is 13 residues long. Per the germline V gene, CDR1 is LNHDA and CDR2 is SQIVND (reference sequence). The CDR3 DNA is TGTGCCAGTAGTATTTCGTCGCACAATGAGCAGTTCTTC. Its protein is CASSISSHNEQFF. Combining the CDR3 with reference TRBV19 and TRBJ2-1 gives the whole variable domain DGGITQSPKYLFRKEGQNVTLSCEQNLNHDAMYWYRQDPGQGLRLIYYSQIVNDFQKGDIAEGYSVSREKKESFPLTVTSAQKNPTAFYLCASSISSHNEQFFGPGTRLTVL.

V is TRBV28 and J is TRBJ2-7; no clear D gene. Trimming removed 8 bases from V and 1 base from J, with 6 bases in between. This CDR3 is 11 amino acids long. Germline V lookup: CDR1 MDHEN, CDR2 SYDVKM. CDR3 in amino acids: CASALSYEQYF. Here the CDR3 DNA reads TGTGCCAGCGCTCTGTCCTACGAGCAGTACTTC.

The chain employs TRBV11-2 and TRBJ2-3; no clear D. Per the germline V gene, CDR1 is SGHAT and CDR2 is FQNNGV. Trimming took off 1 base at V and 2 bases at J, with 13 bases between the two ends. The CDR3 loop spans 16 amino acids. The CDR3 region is CASSLGLFAHTDTQYF. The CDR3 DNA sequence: TGTGCCAGCAGCTTAGGTCTCTTCGCCCACACAGATACGCAGTATTTT.

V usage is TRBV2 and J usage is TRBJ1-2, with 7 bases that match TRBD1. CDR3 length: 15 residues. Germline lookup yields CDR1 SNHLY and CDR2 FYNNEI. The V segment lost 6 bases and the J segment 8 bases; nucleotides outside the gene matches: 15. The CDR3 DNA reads TGTGCCAGCAGCCCTGAGGGACAGTCGTCGGGGGGCTACACCTTC. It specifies CASSPEGQSSGGYTF. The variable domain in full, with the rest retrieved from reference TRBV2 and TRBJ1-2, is EPEVTQTPSHQVTQMGQEVILRCVPISNHLYFYWYRQILGQKVEFLVSFYNNEISEKSEIFDDQFSVERPDGSNFTLKIRSTKLEDSAMYFCASSPEGQSSGGYTFGSGTRLTVV.

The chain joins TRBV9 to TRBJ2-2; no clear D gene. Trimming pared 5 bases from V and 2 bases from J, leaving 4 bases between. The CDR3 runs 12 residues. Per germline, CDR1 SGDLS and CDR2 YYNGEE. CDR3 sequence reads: CASSLNTGELFF. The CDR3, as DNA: TGTGCCAGCAGTCTAAACACCGGGGAGCTGTTTTTT.

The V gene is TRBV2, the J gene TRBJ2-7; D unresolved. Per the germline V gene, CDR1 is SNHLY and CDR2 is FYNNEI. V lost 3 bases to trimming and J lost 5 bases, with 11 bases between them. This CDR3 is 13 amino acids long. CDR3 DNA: TGTGCCAGCAGTGACGAGGTCCTGGACGAGCAGTACTTC. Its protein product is CASSDEVLDEQYF.

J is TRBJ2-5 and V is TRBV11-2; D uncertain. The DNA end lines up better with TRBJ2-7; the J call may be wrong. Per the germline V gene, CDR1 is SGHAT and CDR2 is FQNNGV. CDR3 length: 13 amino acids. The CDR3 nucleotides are TGTGCCAGCAGCTTAGCGGGCAGCTACGAGCAGTACTTC. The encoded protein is CASSLAGSYEQYF.

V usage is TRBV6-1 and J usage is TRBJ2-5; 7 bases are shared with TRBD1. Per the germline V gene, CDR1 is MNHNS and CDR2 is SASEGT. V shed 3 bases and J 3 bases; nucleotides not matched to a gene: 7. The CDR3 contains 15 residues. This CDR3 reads CASSDIHRGEETQYF. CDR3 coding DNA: TGTGCCAGCAGTGACATTCACAGGGGTGAAGAGACCCAGTACTTC.

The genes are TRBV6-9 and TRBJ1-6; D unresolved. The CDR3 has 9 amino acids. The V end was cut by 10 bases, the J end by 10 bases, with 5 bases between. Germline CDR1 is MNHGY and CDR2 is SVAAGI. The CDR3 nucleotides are TGTGCCACCAGCTCACCCCTCCACTTT. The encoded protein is CATSSPLHF.

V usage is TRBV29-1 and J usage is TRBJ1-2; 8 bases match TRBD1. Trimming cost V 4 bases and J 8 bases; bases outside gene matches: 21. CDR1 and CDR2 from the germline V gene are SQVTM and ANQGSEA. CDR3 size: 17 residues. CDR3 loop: CSVVGPRGPVQSSGYTF. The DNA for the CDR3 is TGCAGCGTTGTTGGGCCCAGGGGGCCCGTACAGAGTTCCGGCTACACCTTC.

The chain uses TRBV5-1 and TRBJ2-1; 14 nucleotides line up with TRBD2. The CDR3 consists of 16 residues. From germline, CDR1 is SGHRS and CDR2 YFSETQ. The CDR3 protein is CASSGGTSGRSGEQFF. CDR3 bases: TGCGCTAGCTCCGGGGGGACTAGCGGGAGATCCGGTGAGCAGTTCTTC.

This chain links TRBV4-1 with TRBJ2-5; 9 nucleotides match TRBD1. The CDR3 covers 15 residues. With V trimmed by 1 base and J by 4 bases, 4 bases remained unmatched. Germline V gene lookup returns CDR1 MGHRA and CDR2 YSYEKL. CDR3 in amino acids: CASSQGSQGAETQYF. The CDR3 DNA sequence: TGCGCCAGCAGCCAAGGCTCACAGGGGGCAGAGACCCAGTACTTC.

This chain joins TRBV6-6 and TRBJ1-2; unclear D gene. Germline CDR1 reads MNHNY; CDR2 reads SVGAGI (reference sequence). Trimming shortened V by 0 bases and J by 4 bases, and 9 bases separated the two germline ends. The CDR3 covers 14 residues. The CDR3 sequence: CASSYSTDSYGYTF. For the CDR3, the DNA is TGTGCCAGCAGTTACTCGACGGATTCCTATGGCTACACCTTC.